These 26 T cell receptor beta chains were all obtained from the same sample, sequenced in a study of somatic mutations in cytotoxic T cells in rheumatoid arthritis. Some clones are missing from TCRdb's copy, which holds only in-frame ones; the method was immunoSEQ multiplex PCR. This repertoire shows about 20,000 clones, roughly 84% found once; its top ten account for under 20%. Sequenced material: CD8+ T cells sorted from blood. Source of these receptors: a woman aged 45-65 years in good health.

The V call is TRBV4-3, the J call TRBJ2-7, with D possibly being TRBD1 or TRBD2 (5 bases each). Trimming pared 0 bases from V and 0 bases from J, leaving 9 bases between. The CDR3 extends over 15 amino acids. Per the germline V gene, CDR1 is LGHNA and CDR2 is YSLEER. This chain's CDR3 is CASSQDGGSSYEQYF. Written as DNA, the CDR3 is TGCGCCAGCAGCCAAGATGGGGGTTCCTCCTACGAGCAGTACTTC.

This chain uses TRBV5-4 with TRBJ1-1; TRBD1 agrees at 8 bases. Germline V gives CDR1 SGHNT, CDR2 YYREEE (reference sequence). The V segment lost 1 base and the J segment 5 bases; nucleotides outside the gene matches: 4. CDR3 length equals 14 residues. The chain's CDR3 is CASSLQGAGTEAFF. The CDR3 DNA reads TGTGCCAGCAGCTTGCAGGGGGCAGGAACTGAAGCTTTCTTT.

The CDR3 DNA follows: TGTGCCAGCAGCTTGGGAGCAACTAATGAAAAACTGTTTTTT. Translated, it gives CASSLGATNEKLFF. V is TRBV11-2 and J is TRBJ1-4; D call uncertain. Trimming took off 3 bases at V and 0 bases at J, with 5 bases between the two ends. CDR3 length: 14 amino acids. Germline CDR1 reads SGHAT; CDR2 reads FQNNGV.

The rearrangement uses TRBV10-2 and TRBJ2-6; TRBD2 might be the D (5 bases). The CDR3 sequence is 19 residues long. V was clipped by 2 bases and J by 0 bases, with 17 bases between them. CDR1 and CDR2 from the germline V gene are WSHSY and SAAADI. CDR3 sequence reads: CASSELWTWEDSGANVLTF. The CDR3, as DNA: TGCGCCAGCAGTGAGCTATGGACTTGGGAAGACTCTGGGGCCAACGTCCTGACTTTC.

This clone appeared a few times. The rearrangement links TRBV28 to TRBJ2-6, with D possibly matching TRBD2 (6 bases). The CDR3 loop spans 18 amino acids. V lost 4 bases and J 2 bases, leaving 18 bases between the germline ends. Germline CDR1 and CDR2: MDHEN and SYDVKM. Written as DNA, the CDR3 is TGTGCCAGCAGTTACGGAATGGAGGGTTTTGCTGGGGCCAACGTCCTGACTTTC. This sequence encodes CASSYGMEGFAGANVLTF.

This clone was seen a handful of times. The rearrangement links TRBV4-2 to TRBJ1-6; D is undetermined. The V end was cut by 3 bases, the J end by 4 bases, with 16 bases between. The CDR3 loop spans 17 amino acids. The germline V gene encodes CDR1 LGHNA and CDR2 YNFKEQ. CDR3 sequence (DNA): TGTGCCAGCAGCCAGGCTCCAGTCAGCGTTTATAATTCACCCCTCCACTTT. Protein product: CASSQAPVSVYNSPLHF.

The rearrangement links TRBV7-9 to TRBJ2-3; weak D call: TRBD2 (7 bases). This CDR3 is 16 amino acids long. Germline loops: CDR1 SEHNR, CDR2 FQNEAQ (reference sequence). V gave up 5 bases and J gave up 6 bases, with 21 bases separating them. Written as DNA, the CDR3 is TGTGCCAGCAGCGAGCCCCGTGGGGGGGCGGCGGATACGCAGTATTTT. This codes for CASSEPRGGAADTQYF.

The chain carries TRBV5-6 and TRBJ1-5; D is uncertain. Trimming pared 2 bases from V and 0 bases from J, leaving 18 bases between. Germline V CDR1 and CDR2: SGHDT, YYEEEE. The CDR3 is 18 residues long. DNA for the CDR3: TGTGCCAGCAGCTTTGGGTGGAGCGGAGACGATAGCAATCAGCCCCAGCATTTT. Its translation is CASSFGWSGDDSNQPQHF.

This clone was observed a few times. V usage is TRBV4-3 and J usage is TRBJ2-6; D gene uncertain. This CDR3 has 16 amino acids. Trimming left V 0 bases short and J 0 bases short, with 6 bases between. Germline V gives CDR1 LGHNA, CDR2 YSLEER. Here the CDR3 DNA reads TGCGCCAGCAGCCAAGATCCCGACTCTGGGGCCAACGTCCTGACTTTC. Its translation is CASSQDPDSGANVLTF.

The rearrangement links TRBV6-1 to TRBJ2-3; 11 bases match TRBD2. Germline CDR1 is MNHNS and CDR2 is SASEGT. The V and J ends lost 5 bases and 4 bases, in that order; junction bases with no gene match: 5. The CDR3 has 15 amino acids. The CDR3 nucleotides read TGTGCCAGCAGTTTAACTAGCGGGGGAGCAGATACGCAGTATTTT. Its translation: CASSLTSGGADTQYF.

This CDR3 is CASSLGTGWPDTQYF. CDR3 in DNA: TGTGCCAGCAGCTTGGGGACAGGGTGGCCAGATACGCAGTATTTT. The chain joins TRBV7-2 to TRBJ2-3; 9 positions agree with TRBD1. With V trimmed by 3 bases and J by 4 bases, 5 bases remained unmatched. The CDR3 is 15 residues long. Germline CDR1 SGHTA, CDR2 FQGNSA. Looking up the rest from reference TRBV7-2 and TRBJ2-3 gives the full variable domain: GAGVSQSPSNKVTEKGKDVELRCDPISGHTALYWYRQSLGQGLEFLIYFQGNSAPDKSGLPSDRFSAERTGGSVSTLTIQRTQQEDSAVYLCASSLGTGWPDTQYFGPGTRLTVL.

A few counts support this clone. This chain uses TRBV5-5 with TRBJ2-7; 11 bases are shared with TRBD1. Germline loops: CDR1 SGHKS, CDR2 YYEKEE (reference sequence). V was clipped by 0 bases and J by 4 bases; unmatched bases: 3. CDR3 size: 15 residues. The CDR3 nucleotides are TGTGCCAGCAGCTTGGAGGACAGGGGGCTATACGAGCAGTACTTC. This codes for CASSLEDRGLYEQYF.

There are a few counts of this clone. The V and J genes are TRBV2 and TRBJ2-7; tentatively, D is TRBD1 or TRBD2 (5 bases each). The germline CDR1 and CDR2 sequences are SNHLY and FYNNEI. Trimming pared 8 bases from V and 2 bases from J, leaving 10 bases between. This CDR3 region has 12 residues. The CDR3 coding sequence is TGTGCCAGCTGGGACGGACCCTACGAGCAGTACGTC. This codes for CASWDGPYEQYV.

The chain links TRBV23-1 to TRBJ2-5, with D unresolved. TRBV23-1 is flagged as an ORF with uncertain function. V was clipped by 0 bases and J by 5 bases, with 16 bases between them. This CDR3 is built from 16 residues. CDR3: CASSQSCRLPRETQYF. CDR3 sequence (DNA): TGCGCCAGCAGTCAATCCTGTAGACTTCCGAGGGAGACCCAGTACTTC.

The rearrangement uses TRBV27 and TRBJ2-1, with 7 bases fitting TRBD1. The V segment lost 4 bases and the J segment 8 bases; nucleotides outside the gene matches: 8. The germline CDR1 and CDR2 sequences are MNHEY and SMNVEV (reference sequence). The CDR3 contains 14 residues. CDR3 sequence reads: CASSWDRGADEQFF. The CDR3 bases are TGTGCCAGCAGTTGGGACAGAGGGGCGGATGAGCAGTTCTTC.

This sequence joins TRBV4-2 and TRBJ1-1; no reliable D call. Germline CDR1 LGHNA, CDR2 YNFKEQ. This CDR3 region has 10 residues. Trimming shortened V by 1 base and J by 11 bases, and 5 bases separated the two germline ends. The CDR3 sequence is CASSQGVAFF. DNA for the CDR3: TGTGCCAGCAGCCAAGGGGTGGCTTTCTTT.

This clone appeared a single time. The rearrangement joins TRBV6-1 to TRBJ1-5, with D possibly TRBD1 on 6 matching bases. This CDR3 comprises 15 residues. V lost 11 bases and J lost 0, with 17 bases in between. Germline assignment: CDR1 MNHNS and CDR2 SASEGT. CDR3 protein: CASKGGPDSNQPQHF. As DNA, the CDR3 is TGTGCCTCCAAAGGGGGTCCAGATAGCAATCAGCCCCAGCATTTT.

The chain uses TRBV7-9 and TRBJ1-1, with D unresolved. The V gene's germline CDR1 is SEHNR and CDR2 FQNEAQ (reference sequence). The V gene lost 1 base and the J gene lost 8 bases, with 17 bases spanning the gap. The CDR3 is made up of 15 amino acids. The CDR3 loop is CASSLGAQVSFEAFF. The DNA for the CDR3 is TGTGCCAGCAGCTTAGGTGCGCAGGTTTCGTTCGAAGCTTTCTTT. Filled out from reference TRBV7-9 and TRBJ1-1, the complete variable domain reads DTGVSQNPRHKITKRGQNVTFRCDPISEHNRLYWYRQTLGQGPEFLTYFQNEAQLEKSRLLSDRFSAERPKGSFSTLEIQRTEQGDSAMYLCASSLGAQVSFEAFFGQGTRLTVV.

The gene calls are TRBV27 and TRBJ2-3, with D perhaps matching TRBD1 (6 bases). V was shortened by 9 bases and J by 0 bases, with 19 bases between the two germline ends. Germline V CDR1 and CDR2: MNHEY, SMNVEV (reference sequence). The CDR3 loop spans 16 amino acids. CDR3 residues: CARLLRGFTSTDTQYF. CDR3 DNA: TGTGCCAGGCTTCTTAGGGGGTTCACTAGCACAGATACGCAGTATTTT.

The chain uses TRBV5-1 and TRBJ2-1; D is perhaps TRBD2 (7 bases). This CDR3 contains 16 residues. In germline, CDR1 is SGHRS, CDR2 YFSETQ. Trimming pared 4 bases from V and 0 bases from J, leaving 14 bases between. The CDR3 sequence is CASSGGGLGSYNEQFF. In DNA, the CDR3 is TGCGCCAGCAGCGGGGGGGGCCTGGGCTCCTACAATGAGCAGTTCTTC.

This rearrangement joins TRBV2 to TRBJ2-3; no clear D gene. Trimming took 7 bases from V and 5 from J, leaving 4 bases between them. The CDR3 spans 10 residues. CDR1 and CDR2 from the germline V gene are SNHLY and FYNNEI. CDR3 coding DNA: TGTGCCAGCATCCTAGATACGCAGTATTTT. This codes for CASILDTQYF.

The rearrangement links TRBV14 to TRBJ2-5; TRBD1 aligns across 8 bases. The J call may be mistaken, given a closer DNA end match to TRBJ2-7. CDR1 SGHDN and CDR2 FVKESK come from the germline V gene. The CDR3 runs to 15 residues. CDR3 amino acids: CASSQVTGVGNEQYF. Written as DNA, the CDR3 is TGTGCCAGCAGCCAAGTGACAGGGGTGGGGAACGAGCAGTACTTC.

The chain is built from TRBV7-9 and TRBJ1-3; D is ambiguous. V dropped 1 base and J dropped 3 bases, with 7 bases sitting between them. Germline V gene sequence: CDR1 SEHNR, CDR2 FQNEAQ (reference sequence). The CDR3 loop spans 14 amino acids. CDR3 residues: CASSLGGLGNTIYF. The CDR3 DNA reads TGTGCCAGCAGCTTAGGAGGGCTTGGAAACACCATATATTTT.

About this clone itself: One end of the junction does not line up with germline, which may come from a read error. The chain is built from TRBV5-6 and TRBJ2-3; no reliable D call. CDR1 is SGHDT, CDR2 YYEEEE, per germline. The CDR3 is made up of 16 amino acids. The CDR3 nucleotides read TGTGCCAGCAACTTGGAAGCCGCGGACCCCACAGATACGCAGTATTTT. Its protein product is CASNLEAADPTDTQYF. Drawing the rest from reference TRBV5-6 and TRBJ2-3, the complete variable domain is DAGVTQSPTHLIKTRGQQVTLRCSPKSGHDTVSWYQQALGQGPQFIFQYYEEEERQRGNFPDRFSGHQFPNYSSELNVNALLLGDSALYLCASNLEAADPTDTQYFGPGTRLTVL.

The chain combines TRBV5-1 with TRBJ2-7; 8 bases map to TRBD1. Germline CDR1 reads SGHRS; CDR2 reads YFSETQ. J gave up 3 bases and V 0 bases, and 11 bases lay outside the gene matches. The CDR3 spans 17 residues. The CDR3 spells CASSLGGGTGDLYEQYV. For the CDR3, the DNA is TGCGCCAGCAGCTTGGGGGGCGGGACAGGAGACCTCTACGAGCAGTACGTC.

This rearrangement joins TRBV28 to TRBJ2-3, with D maybe TRBD1 (6 bases). Trimming took off 6 bases at V and 3 bases at J, with 13 bases between the two ends. This CDR3 has 14 residues. CDR1 and CDR2 from the germline V gene are MDHEN and SYDVKM. The DNA for the CDR3 is TGTGCCAGCAGCTACCGGCAGGGGACAGATACGCAGTATTTT. It specifies CASSYRQGTDTQYF.